A selection of T cell receptor beta chains follows, all from one sample in a study of T-cell memory formation after mild COVID-19. One entry per CDR3 protein results from TCRdb running MiXCR on the 5' RACE reads. The sample has fewer than 700,000 distinct CDR3 sequences; roughly 21% are singletons. The sample comprised PBMCs or a T cell subset sorted from them (not recorded which). These receptors came from an adult woman who had mild COVID-19 (a few samples of this study predate the infection). Cell type and time point are not known. The CDR3 runs from the conserved cysteine through the conserved F or W. Each record gives: CDR3 protein, CDR3 DNA, V gene, J gene, clone size, D gene. The D gene is left open where the match is weak. Part of the rows lack a size; the others show once, few, many or a class for expanded clones.

CASSLGDLVYTGELFF	TGCGCCAGCAGCTTGGGGGATCTAGTGTACACCGGGGAGCTGTTTTTT	TRBV5-1	TRBJ2-2	.	.
CASSLAGLAGVNIQYF	TGTGCCAGCAGTTTAGCGGGACTAGCGGGGGTAAACATTCAGTACTTC	TRBV12-3/TRBV12-4	TRBJ2-4	few	TRBD2
CASSQLSGAGTGELFF	TGTGCCAGCAGTCAGTTATCGGGGGCAGGTACCGGGGAGCTGTTTTTT	TRBV6-5	TRBJ2-2	.	.
CASSLDTLVDEQYF	TGTGCCAGCAGCTTGGACACACTTGTGGACGAGCAGTACTTC	TRBV5-6	TRBJ2-7	.	.
CASTRGRFNEAFF	TGCGCCAGCACCCGAGGCAGGTTTAACGAAGCTTTCTTT	TRBV4-1	TRBJ1-1	few	.
CASSLNTGGGYTF	TGTGCCAGCAGCTTAAATACAGGGGGTGGCTACACCTTC	TRBV7-3	TRBJ1-2	.	TRBD1
CASSLISAGHYGYTF	TGCGCCAGCAGCTTGATAAGCGCGGGACACTATGGCTACACCTTC	TRBV5-1	TRBJ1-2	.	.
CASSYGTGMNEQYF	TGCGCCAGCAGCTACGGGACAGGGATGAACGAGCAGTACTTC	TRBV5-1	TRBJ2-7	few	TRBD1
CASILPGLAGYEQYF	TGTGCCAGCATCCTACCCGGGCTAGCCGGCTACGAGCAGTACTTC	TRBV6-5	TRBJ2-7	few	.
CASIPQTRGGVLDTQYF	TGTGCCAGCATTCCTCAGACCCGCGGAGGGGTTTTAGATACGCAGTATTTT	TRBV21-1	TRBJ2-3	.	.
CATSGQGWSTDTQYF	TGTGCCACCTCCGGACAGGGATGGAGCACAGATACGCAGTATTTT	TRBV15	TRBJ2-3	.	TRBD1
CASSFFVGGFSPLGTDTQYF	TGTGCCAGCAGCTTCTTCGTAGGAGGGTTTTCCCCTTTAGGCACAGATACGCAGTATTTT	TRBV11-3	TRBJ2-3	few	.
CASREGTSYEQYF	TGTGCCAGCAGAGAGGGGACGTCCTACGAGCAGTACTTC	TRBV14	TRBJ2-7	.	.
CSASDRDRGYSNQPQHF	TGCAGTGCTAGTGATCGCGACAGGGGGTATAGCAATCAGCCCCAGCATTTT	TRBV20-1	TRBJ1-5	few	TRBD1
CASSLRGGPPYEQYF	TGTGCCAGCAGTTTACGGGGCGGGCCTCCCTACGAGCAGTACTTC	TRBV27	TRBJ2-7	few	.
CASTLTGADTEAFF	TGTGCCAGCACCCTAACAGGGGCGGACACTGAAGCTTTCTTT	TRBV6-5	TRBJ1-1	.	TRBD1
CASSFSGLAATQYF	TGTGCCAGCAGCTTTTCGGGACTAGCTGCTACGCAGTATTTT	TRBV7-6	TRBJ2-3	.	TRBD2